These 5 T cell receptor beta chains were sequenced from one sample in a study of OX40 agonist ivuxolimab in advanced cancers. TCRdb's copy holds only in-frame clones and misses some; the assay was immunoSEQ multiplex PCR. The profile covers over 45,000 clones, with 86% appearing a single time and 0.85% to 1% taken by the ten largest. This specimen was CD4+ or CD8+ T cells sorted from blood, taken in a trial of the OX40 agonist ivuxolimab. The receptors stem from an adult with an advanced solid tumor such as melanoma, head and neck, liver or kidney cancer.

The rearrangement links TRBV4-2 to TRBJ1-5; no clear D gene. Germline V gene lookup returns CDR1 LGHNA and CDR2 YNFKEQ. The CDR3 sequence is 16 residues long. V dropped 0 bases and J dropped 3 bases, with 12 bases sitting between them. The CDR3 region has the DNA TGTGCCAGCAGCCAAGAGTTGTCCAGTTTCAATCAGCCCCAGCATTTT. This gives the protein CASSQELSSFNQPQHF.

This rearrangement joins TRBV18 to TRBJ2-4; 8 bases fit TRBD1. Germline V gene lookup returns CDR1 KGHSH and CDR2 LQKENI. This CDR3 is built from 16 residues. V was pared by 5 bases and J by 0 bases, with 6 bases of the junction left unmatched. CDR3 nucleotide sequence: TGTGCCAGCTCATTCGAACAGGGGGGAGCCAAAAACATTCAGTACTTC. It is translated as CASSFEQGGAKNIQYF.

The CDR3 coding sequence is TGTGCCAGCAGCTTAGGGCGGGCAAAGGGGGCATTTGATAGCACAGATACGCAGTATTTT. Amino acids: CASSLGRAKGAFDSTDTQYF. V usage is TRBV7-6 and J usage is TRBJ2-3; 7 bases match TRBD1. The germline CDR1 and CDR2 sequences are SGHVS and FNYEAQ. V lost 1 base, J lost 0 bases, and 16 bases stayed unmatched. This CDR3 is built from 20 residues.

This chain uses TRBV11-2 with TRBJ2-5, with 8 bases identical to TRBD2. Per germline, CDR1 SGHAT and CDR2 FQNNGV. The CDR3 runs to 15 residues. The V segment lost 5 bases and the J segment 5 bases; nucleotides outside the gene matches: 10. The CDR3 is CASSPGRALGETQYF. Here the CDR3 DNA reads TGTGCCAGCAGCCCCGGGAGGGCCCTAGGGGAGACCCAGTACTTC.

This clone showed up just once. This chain links TRBV4-2 with TRBJ2-1; 9 bases agree with TRBD1. V was clipped by 6 bases and J by 5 bases; unmatched bases: 5. The CDR3 covers 14 residues. Per the germline V gene, CDR1 is LGHNA and CDR2 is YNFKEQ. The CDR3 here is CASSGTGLNNEQFF. In nucleotides, the CDR3 is TGTGCCAGCAGTGGGACAGGGCTGAACAATGAGCAGTTCTTC.